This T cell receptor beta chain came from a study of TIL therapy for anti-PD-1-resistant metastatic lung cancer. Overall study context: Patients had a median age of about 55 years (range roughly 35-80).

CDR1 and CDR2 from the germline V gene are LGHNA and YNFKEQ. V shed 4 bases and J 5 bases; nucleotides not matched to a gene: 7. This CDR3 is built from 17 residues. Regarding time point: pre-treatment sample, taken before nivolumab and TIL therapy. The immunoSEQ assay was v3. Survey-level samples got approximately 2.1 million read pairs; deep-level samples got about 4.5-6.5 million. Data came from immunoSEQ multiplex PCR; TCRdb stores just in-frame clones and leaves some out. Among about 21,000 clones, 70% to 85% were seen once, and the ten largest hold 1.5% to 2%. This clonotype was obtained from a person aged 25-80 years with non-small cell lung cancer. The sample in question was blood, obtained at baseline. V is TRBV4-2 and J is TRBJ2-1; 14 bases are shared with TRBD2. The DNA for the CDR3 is TGTGCCAGCAGCCCTACTGGGACTAGCGGGAGAAACAATGAGCAGTTCTTC. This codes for CASSPTGTSGRNNEQFF.